Each of the 21 T cell receptor beta chains below was sequenced from the same sample in a study of cytomegalovirus exposure and HLA in healthy donors. Vbeta (60) and Jbeta (13) primers were used in the PCR. Produced via immunoSEQ multiplex PCR; TCRdb's table is partial and in-frame only. This sample has about 170,000 clones; roughly four fifths occur once, and the top ten carry approximately 2.1%. Input material: PBMCs. These receptors all stem from a woman between 18 and 29 years old in good health and CMV-seronegative.

This clone was counted a single time. The chain is built from TRBV6-1 and TRBJ1-5, with a tentative D call TRBD1 (6 bases). This CDR3 is built from 14 residues. The V gene's germline CDR1 is MNHNS and CDR2 SASEGT. V lost 6 bases to trimming and J lost 5 bases, with 14 bases between them. The CDR3 spells CASSRDNYYQPQHF. The CDR3 DNA is TGTGCCAGCAGCCGGGACAATTATTATCAGCCCCAGCATTTT.

The chain links TRBV18 to TRBJ1-5; TRBD1 matches at 8 bases. The CDR3 consists of 15 residues. Trimming removed 2 bases from V and 3 bases from J; junction bases left unmatched: 3. Germline values: CDR1 KGHSH, CDR2 LQKENI. The CDR3 loop reads CASSPDRGNNQPQHF. DNA of the CDR3: TGTGCCAGCTCACCAGACAGGGGAAACAATCAGCCCCAGCATTTT.

The chain carries TRBV5-1 and TRBJ2-1; 7 bases map to TRBD2. Unmatched junction bases numbered 7, after V lost 4 bases and J lost 3 bases. In germline, CDR1 is SGHRS, CDR2 YFSETQ. The CDR3 extends over 15 amino acids. DNA of the CDR3: TGCGCCAGCAGCCCCAAAGCGGGGCGCTACAATGAGCAGTTCTTC. Its translation: CASSPKAGRYNEQFF.

The chain has TRBV2 and TRBJ2-7; D remains unclear. Germline V lookup: CDR1 SNHLY, CDR2 FYNNEI. V was trimmed by 3 bases and J by 1 base, leaving 10 bases between them. CDR3 size: 14 residues. This CDR3 is CASSELAVSYEQYF. For the CDR3, the DNA is TGTGCCAGCAGTGAGTTGGCAGTTTCCTACGAGCAGTACTTC. Using reference TRBV2 and TRBJ2-7 for the parts outside the CDR3, the full variable domain is EPEVTQTPSHQVTQMGQEVILRCVPISNHLYFYWYRQILGQKVEFLVSFYNNEISEKSEIFDDQFSVERPDGSNFTLKIRSTKLEDSAMYFCASSELAVSYEQYFGPGTRLTVT.

The chain recombines TRBV2 with TRBJ1-5; the D gene is possibly TRBD1 (6 bases). Germline V gene sequence: CDR1 SNHLY, CDR2 FYNNEI. This CDR3 has 19 residues. The ends were cut back, 4 bases at V and 0 bases at J, with 22 bases in the middle. CDR3 residues: CASSVSQTGWPYSNQPQHF. The CDR3, as DNA: TGTGCCAGCAGTGTAAGTCAGACAGGTTGGCCGTATAGCAATCAGCCCCAGCATTTT.

The rearrangement joins TRBV19 to TRBJ1-4; 9 nucleotides match TRBD1. Germline values: CDR1 LNHDA, CDR2 SQIVND (reference sequence). Trimming removed 4 bases from V and 5 bases from J; junction bases left unmatched: 8. This CDR3 is 16 amino acids long. CDR3 bases: TGTGCCAGTAGTACGGGACAGGGTAATCTAAATGAAAAACTGTTTTTT. It encodes CASSTGQGNLNEKLFF.

The V call is TRBV7-9, the J call TRBJ2-3; TRBD2 matches at 7 bases. The CDR3 extends over 16 amino acids. Trimming took 4 bases from V and 0 from J; bases not matched to a gene: 7. CDR1 and CDR2 from the germline V gene are SEHNR and FQNEAQ (reference sequence). The DNA of the CDR3 is TGTGCCAGCAGCTACCTGGCTAGCGGTAGCACAGATACGCAGTATTTT. Its translation: CASSYLASGSTDTQYF.

The chain has TRBV7-3 and TRBJ1-1; D is perhaps TRBD1 (5 bases). The V end was cut by 1 base, the J end by 4 bases, with 10 bases between. CDR1 is SGHTA and CDR2 is FQGTGA in the germline V gene. The CDR3 is made up of 14 amino acids. Here the CDR3 DNA reads TGTGCCAGCAGCTTAATTTCGGGGGGCACTGAAGCTTTCTTT. Protein sequence: CASSLISGGTEAFF.

To note about this clone: At one end the junction does not follow the germline gene, possibly because of a read error. The chain combines TRBV7-9 with TRBJ1-2; possibly TRBD1 for D (6 bases). In germline, CDR1 is SEHNR, CDR2 FQNEAQ (reference sequence). The CDR3 extends over 12 amino acids. The CDR3 sequence: CSSSLVAGHTNF. DNA of the CDR3: TGTTCCAGCAGCTTGGTAGCGGGACATACGAACTTC.

This chain uses TRBV6-5 with TRBJ2-5, with TRBD1 matching over 7 bases. This CDR3 has 15 amino acids. The ends lost 6 bases at V and 4 bases at J; junction bases unmatched: 11. The germline V gene encodes CDR1 MNHEY and CDR2 SVGAGI. CDR3 sequence (DNA): TGTGCCAGCAGACTCACAGGGGCGACTCTAGAGACCCAGTACTTC. Its translation: CASRLTGATLETQYF.

J is TRBJ2-2 and V is TRBV7-8; D call uncertain. V gave up 5 bases and J gave up 6 bases, with 13 bases separating them. Per the germline V gene, CDR1 is SGHVS and CDR2 is FQNEAQ. The CDR3 covers 14 residues. The DNA of the CDR3 is TGTGCCAGCAGCGAGGCGTTTCGGGCCGGGGAGCTGTTTTTT. Translating gives CASSEAFRAGELFF.

The V gene is TRBV5-1, the J gene TRBJ2-1, with TRBD2 identical over 9 bases. Germline lookup yields CDR1 SGHRS and CDR2 YFSETQ. The V segment lost 5 bases and the J segment 0 bases; nucleotides outside the gene matches: 3. The CDR3 loop spans 15 amino acids. The CDR3 DNA reads TGCGCCAGCAGGGTTAGCGGGAGCTCCTACAATGAGCAGTTCTTC. Its protein is CASRVSGSSYNEQFF.

This chain connects TRBV30 to TRBJ2-5, with TRBD1 as a possible D gene (6 bases). Per germline, CDR1 GTSNPN and CDR2 SVGIG (reference sequence). V was pared by 4 bases and J by 5 bases, with 14 bases between. This CDR3 has 13 amino acids. The CDR3 nucleotides are TGTGCCTGGACCACAGGGATGGGGGAGACCCAGTACTTC. This codes for CAWTTGMGETQYF.

The chain recombines TRBV5-5 with TRBJ1-1; 10 positions match TRBD1. Germline loops: CDR1 SGHKS, CDR2 YYEKEE (reference sequence). This CDR3 comprises 15 residues. With V trimmed by 0 bases and J by 3 bases, 2 bases remained unmatched. CDR3 DNA: TGTGCCAGCAGCTTGGGGACAGGGGGATACACTGAAGCTTTCTTT. Translated: CASSLGTGGYTEAFF.

This clone was observed a single time. V gene TRBV15 combines with J gene TRBJ1-6, with D maybe TRBD1 (6 bases). Per the germline V gene, CDR1 is LNHNV and CDR2 is YYDKDF (reference sequence). The CDR3 spans 15 residues. Trimming removed 1 base from V and 9 bases from J, with 13 bases in between. The CDR3 region is CATSRGITGPSPLHF. In DNA form, the CDR3 reads TGTGCCACCAGCAGAGGGATAACAGGGCCTTCACCCCTCCACTTT.

The rearrangement links TRBV6-5 to TRBJ2-7; 7 bases align to TRBD1. Germline-derived CDR1 and CDR2 are MNHEY and SVGAGI. This CDR3 comprises 15 residues. J gave up 9 bases and V 6 bases, and 17 bases lay outside the gene matches. In DNA, the CDR3 is TGTGCCAGCAGCCACACCGGGACAGCGTCAAGGTGGCAGTACTTC. Encoded protein: CASSHTGTASRWQYF.

The J gene is TRBJ2-7, the V gene TRBV6-1, with 7 bases fitting TRBD1. The junction had 7 bases not matched to a gene; V was cut back by 4 bases and J by 4 bases. The CDR3 consists of 14 residues. The V gene's germline CDR1 is MNHNS and CDR2 SASEGT. The CDR3 region is CASSATGLGYEQYF. DNA of the CDR3: TGTGCCAGCAGTGCGACAGGGTTGGGATACGAGCAGTACTTC.

The V and J genes are TRBV4-1 and TRBJ2-7, with D maybe TRBD2 (6 bases). Trimming stripped 1 base from V and 0 bases from J, with 16 bases between. Germline V gene lookup returns CDR1 MGHRA and CDR2 YSYEKL. CDR3 length: 17 amino acids. CDR3: CASSQVGLPKGSYEQYF. The CDR3 DNA reads as TGCGCCAGCAGCCAAGTGGGACTCCCGAAGGGCTCCTACGAGCAGTACTTC.

This sequence joins TRBV29-1 and TRBJ2-1; 10 nucleotides match TRBD2. Per the germline V gene, CDR1 is SQVTM and CDR2 is ANQGSEA. V was pared by 2 bases and J by 8 bases, with 6 bases of the junction left unmatched. There are 14 residues in the CDR3. The CDR3 DNA reads TGCAGCGTTGAACGCCTAGCGGGAGCCGATGAGCAGTTCTTC. Translation: CSVERLAGADEQFF.

This chain joins TRBV9 and TRBJ2-3; TRBD1 matches at 8 bases. Germline CDR1 reads SGDLS; CDR2 reads YYNGEE. The CDR3 spans 15 residues. The V segment lost 4 bases and the J segment 4 bases; nucleotides outside the gene matches: 8. In DNA form, the CDR3 reads TGTGCCAGCAGCCGCGGACAGGGTTTGGCAGATACGCAGTATTTT. Translated: CASSRGQGLADTQYF.

This rearrangement joins TRBV10-3 to TRBJ1-5; a weak D match, TRBD1 (5 bases). CDR3 size: 14 residues. Between the trimmed V and J ends, which lost 6 bases and 3 bases, there was a span of 12 bases. CDR1 is ENHRY, CDR2 SYGVKD, per germline. In nucleotides, the CDR3 is TGTGCCATCAGCCTTGACAGAGACAATCAGCCCCAGCATTTT. Encoded protein: CAISLDRDNQPQHF.